This T cell receptor (beta chain) originates from a study of shared clonotypes between healthy human individuals. Assay: immunoSEQ multiplex PCR; the TCRdb copy retains only in-frame clones and omits some. The sample has a few million clones, about nine tenths seen once. Germline V gene lookup returns CDR1 SEHNR and CDR2 FQNEAQ (reference sequence). This CDR3 has 12 amino acids. V was shortened by 5 bases and J by 11 bases, with 15 bases between the two germline ends. Broader study findings: Shared across four donors were 4% to 6% of the naive CD4 clonotypes.

On this clone: Its antigen is unidentified.

This chain joins TRBV7-9 and TRBJ1-2, with a possible D match to TRBD1 (5 bases). This receptor was obtained from a man younger than 30 in good health. Some clones in this sample may be carry-over from other donors' samples. Sequenced: naive CD4+ T cells from PBMCs. Specified subset: CD45RA+ positively selected. CDR3 loop: CASSPPGTAYTF. CDR3 nucleotides: TGTGCCAGCAGCCCTCCGGGGACCGCGTACACCTTC.